The text below deals with one TCR beta chain. What it binds is not known. Other DNA sequences in the sample encode the same CDR3. J was trimmed by 4 bases and V by 4 bases; bases with no gene match: 0. The CDR3 sequence is 13 residues long. Germline-derived CDR1 and CDR2 are LNHDA and SQIVND (reference sequence). This specimen belongs to a study of shared clonotypes between healthy human individuals. Study observations and caveats: The study found approximately 5% of naive CD4 clonotypes shared across a handful of donors. Generally, naive subsets (rather than memory subsets) showed larger estimated richness.

TCRdb's copy holds only in-frame clones and misses some; the assay was immunoSEQ multiplex PCR. This sample has about 380,000 clones, with about 96% found just once. The genes are TRBV19 and TRBJ1-2, with TRBD1 matching 10 bases. The sample was memory CD8+ T cells sorted from blood. As to subset: CD45RO+ cells pooled with CCR7-negative TemRA cells. This clonotype originated in a man aged 25-45 years in good health. The CDR3 loop reads CASSRTGGYGYTF. Here the CDR3 DNA reads TGTGCCAGTAGTAGGACAGGGGGCTATGGCTACACCTTC.